Here is one TCR beta chain with its context. This sample was included in a study of blood T cell repertoires in COVID-19. Study overall: COVID-19 samples from acute and convalescent phases originated in the United States, Italy and Spain. T cells, B-cell-depleted T cells, or PBMCs supplied cDNA or gDNA.

In the original processing: Amplification of reference gene primers provided the estimated nucleated cell counts. Profiling relied on immunoSEQ multiplex PCR, and the TCRdb table lists in-frame clones only, not all of them. V, J and clone size were drawn from that table, and D and trimming were deduced from the DNA. The table has about 240,000 clones, around 90% seen once; the top ten hold 0.7% to 0.85%. The CDR3 totals 14 residues. V was pared by 8 bases and J by 1 base, with 14 bases between. CDR1 is LNHDA, CDR2 SQIVND, per germline (reference sequence). The sample taken for sequencing was peripheral blood. The genes are TRBV19 and TRBJ1-1; a weak D match, TRBD1 (6 bases). The TCR sequence derives from a woman younger than 45 with acute or convalescent COVID-19. The CDR3 is CASLHRGGNTEAFF. As DNA, the CDR3 is TGTGCCAGTTTACACCGAGGGGGGAACACTGAAGCTTTCTTT.